This T cell receptor (beta chain) derives from a study of shared clonotypes between healthy human individuals. Deletions cut 4 bases from V and 0 bases from J, with 12 bases between. From germline, CDR1 is LGHNA and CDR2 YNFKEQ. This CDR3 spans 15 amino acids. TCRdb's table, derived via immunoSEQ multiplex PCR, lists solely in-frame clones and lacks some. The data show around 1,000,000 clones, roughly 80% seen once. This clone was counted a single time. Material for sequencing was memory CD4+ T cells from PBMCs. Subset denoted: CD45RA-negative fraction. This TCR was recovered from a man aged 18 to 30 in good health. Some clones in this sample may be carry-over from other donors' samples. This rearrangement joins TRBV4-2 to TRBJ2-5; D perhaps matches TRBD2 (6 bases). The CDR3 reads CASSPSAGYQETQYF. CDR3 DNA: TGTGCCAGCAGCCCCTCCGCGGGGTACCAAGAGACCCAGTACTTC.